This TCR beta chain came from a study of breast tumors, draining lymph nodes, adjacent tissues. General study points: Findings are consistent with lymph node origin and intratumoral expansion of most tumor T cells. Luminal-like breast cancer showed significantly higher tumor–nontumor repertoire similarity than basal-like. The lymph node origin of tumor T cells was framed as consistent with a hypothesis, not demonstrated. Tumor repertoires ranked between lymph nodes and nontumor tissue in diversity, with V and J gene preferences.

Trimming at V came to 0 bases and at J to 2 bases, leaving 7 bases not matched to a gene. Germline V lookup: CDR1 DFQATT, CDR2 SNEGSKA (reference sequence). The CDR3 is made up of 16 amino acids. TCRdb re-called the multiplex PCR reads with MiXCR, one entry per CDR3 protein. The sample holds approximately 150,000 distinct CDR3 sequences, around 33% seen once. Axillary draining lymph nodes of breast cancer patients supplied the node samples. Many counts were recorded for this clonotype. The antigen is undetermined. The receptor comes from a female donor with breast cancer. Some clones in this sample may be carry-over from other donors' samples. The sequencing input was axillary lymph node tissue. The chain joins TRBV20-1 to TRBJ2-7, with TRBD2 identical over 10 bases. CDR3 bases: TGCAGTGCTAGAGACCCTGGACTAGCGGAAACCTACGAGCAGTACTTC. Its protein product is CSARDPGLAETYEQYF.